The 15 T cell receptor beta chains reported below all come from one sample, sequenced in a study of vaccination and CD4 T cells after COVID-19. Treatment denoted: roughly nine-day PBMC culture with coronavirus spike peptide pools or control peptides (ViraFEST assay). The Oncomine TCR Beta short-read assay sequenced DNA from cultured CD4+ T cells. MiXCR, run by TCRdb on the PCR reads, gives a single entry per CDR3 protein. The profile shows roughly 7,000 distinct CDR3 sequences, around 67% of them singletons. Their antigens remain unidentified. The sequencing input was CD4+ T cells from blood, cultured in vitro. These receptors came from a human donor who had recovered from COVID-19.

This clonotype is labeled large (0.1 to 1%). The chain employs TRBV20-1 and TRBJ1-5, with 7 bases aligning to TRBD1. CDR1 is DFQATT and CDR2 is SNEGSKA in the germline V gene (reference sequence). The CDR3 covers 12 residues. V lost 5 bases to trimming and J lost 7 bases; unmatched junction nucleotides: 5. CDR3 nucleotide sequence: TGCAGTGCTTACGACAGGGACCAGCCCCAGCATTTT. Its protein is CSAYDRDQPQHF.

The chain has TRBV27 and TRBJ1-5; D call uncertain. The CDR3 runs to 17 residues. Looked up from germline, CDR1 is MNHEY and CDR2 is SMNVEV (reference sequence). V gave up 4 bases and J gave up 3 bases, with 19 bases separating them. As DNA, the CDR3 is TGTGCCAGCAGTTACTCGATGTATAGGCAGCCCAATCAGCCCCAGCATTTT. Amino acids: CASSYSMYRQPNQPQHF.

This sequence joins TRBV20-1 and TRBJ1-1, with TRBD1 matching over 7 bases. Germline V gives CDR1 DFQATT, CDR2 SNEGSKA (reference sequence). V lost 5 bases, J lost 5 bases, and 8 bases stayed unmatched. The CDR3 totals 13 residues. In DNA, the CDR3 is TGCAGTGCTCGAAGGGGGCGCGGAACTGAAGCTTTCTTT. The encoded protein is CSARRGRGTEAFF.

Only one count was recorded for this clonotype. This chain uses TRBV27 with TRBJ1-5; D call uncertain. Trimming pared 5 bases from V and 4 bases from J, leaving 15 bases between. The CDR3 consists of 15 residues. Per germline, CDR1 MNHEY and CDR2 SMNVEV (reference sequence). DNA of the CDR3: TGTGCCAGCAGTCCCAATAGGGCGGAGAATCAGCCCCAGCATTTT. Its translation: CASSPNRAENQPQHF.

The chain couples TRBV20-1 to TRBJ1-1; TRBD1 is a possible D gene (5 bases). Germline lookup yields CDR1 DFQATT and CDR2 SNEGSKA (reference sequence). Deletions cut 6 bases from V and 3 bases from J, with 20 bases between. This CDR3 spans 15 amino acids. CDR3 amino acids: CSAPKAGSGDTEAFF. CDR3 coding DNA: TGCAGTGCCCCTAAGGCCGGGTCGGGGGACACTGAAGCTTTCTTT.

V and J are TRBV20-1 and TRBJ1-5; TRBD1 is a possible D gene (6 bases). The CDR3 sequence is 14 residues long. V was cut by 3 bases and J by 6 bases, with 15 bases left in between. Germline CDR1 reads DFQATT; CDR2 reads SNEGSKA (reference sequence). The CDR3 region has the DNA TGCAGTGCTAGTGTCGGGGGGCTGGGTCAGCCCCAGCATTTT. Its translation is CSASVGGLGQPQHF.

The chain uses TRBV12-3 or TRBV12-4 and TRBJ1-5; D ambiguous. Between the trimmed V and J ends, which lost 3 bases and 4 bases, there was a span of 7 bases. The CDR3 loop spans 13 amino acids. The CDR3 is CASSFGENQPQHF. CDR3 sequence (DNA): TGTGCCAGCAGTTTTGGAGAGAATCAGCCCCAGCATTTT.

The chain has TRBV25-1 and TRBJ2-5; tentatively, D is TRBD1 (5 bases). This CDR3 spans 15 amino acids. V was shortened by 2 bases and J by 5 bases, with 15 bases between the two germline ends. In germline, CDR1 is MGHDK, CDR2 SYGVNS. The CDR3 DNA follows: TGTGCCAGCAGTGAAGTGGTGGTTGCAGGGGAGACCCAGTACTTC. This encodes CASSEVVVAGETQYF.

This chain joins TRBV6-2 or TRBV6-3 and TRBJ2-7; D gene unclear. The CDR3 extends over 12 amino acids. Germline values: CDR1 MNHEY, CDR2 SVGEGT. The ends were cut back, 2 bases at V and 5 bases at J, with 7 bases in the middle. For the CDR3, the DNA is TGTGCCAGCAGTTACCTAGTCCACGAGCAGTACTTC. It specifies CASSYLVHEQYF.

This chain connects TRBV15 to TRBJ2-6; D is unresolved. CDR1 is LNHNV, CDR2 YYDKDF, per germline (reference sequence). This CDR3 contains 15 residues. Trimming left V 1 base short and J 4 bases short, with 8 bases between. This CDR3 is CATSRGRTGANVLTF. CDR3 in DNA: TGTGCCACCAGCAGAGGCCGGACCGGGGCCAACGTCCTGACTTTC.

This rearrangement joins TRBV27 to TRBJ1-6; 7 bases map to TRBD1. Germline CDR1 is MNHEY and CDR2 is SMNVEV (reference sequence). The CDR3 has 16 residues. V was pared by 6 bases and J by 4 bases, with 9 bases of the junction left unmatched. In DNA, the CDR3 is TGTGCCAGCAGAGTAACCGGGACAGTTTATAATTCACCCCTCCACTTT. It specifies CASRVTGTVYNSPLHF.

The chain carries TRBV6-2 or TRBV6-3 and TRBJ1-5; no clear D gene. Germline values: CDR1 MNHEY, CDR2 SVGEGT. V was pared by 5 bases and J by 2 bases, with 10 bases between. The CDR3 totals 14 residues. The CDR3 protein is CASSTALGNQPQHF. Here the CDR3 DNA reads TGTGCCAGCAGTACAGCGCTGGGCAATCAGCCCCAGCATTTT.

The CDR3 DNA reads as TGCAGCGTTGTACGCGGTTGGACCGGGGAGCTGTTTTTT. Amino acid sequence: CSVVRGWTGELFF. The genes are TRBV29-1 and TRBJ2-2; D unclear. CDR1 is SQVTM, CDR2 ANQGSEA, per germline. V was trimmed by 4 bases and J by 5 bases, leaving 11 bases between them. The CDR3 sequence is 13 residues long.

The V call is TRBV30, the J call TRBJ2-7; TRBD1 might be the D (5 bases). The V end was cut by 4 bases, the J end by 4 bases, with 11 bases between. This CDR3 contains 12 residues. The germline CDR1 and CDR2 sequences are GTSNPN and SVGIG (reference sequence). The CDR3 DNA reads TGTGCCTGGACGAGACAGTCGTACGAGCAGTACTTC. Amino acids: CAWTRQSYEQYF.

This clonotype was seen once. J is TRBJ2-1 and V is TRBV11-2; 7 bases align to TRBD1. The CDR3 is made up of 12 amino acids. The germline gives CDR1 SGHAT, CDR2 FQNNGV. V was pared by 4 bases and J by 14 bases, with 8 bases of the junction left unmatched. The CDR3 sequence: CASSYDRGTEFF. The CDR3 DNA reads TGTGCCAGCAGCTATGACAGAGGGACAGAGTTCTTC.